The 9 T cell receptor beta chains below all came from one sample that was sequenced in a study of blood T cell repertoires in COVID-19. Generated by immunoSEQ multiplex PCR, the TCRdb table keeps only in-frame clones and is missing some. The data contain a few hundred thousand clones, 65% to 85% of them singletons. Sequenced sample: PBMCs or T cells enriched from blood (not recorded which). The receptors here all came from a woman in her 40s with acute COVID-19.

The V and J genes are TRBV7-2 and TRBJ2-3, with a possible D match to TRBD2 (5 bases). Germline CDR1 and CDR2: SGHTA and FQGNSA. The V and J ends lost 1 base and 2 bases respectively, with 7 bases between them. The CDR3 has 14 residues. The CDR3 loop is CASSLGGDTDTQYF. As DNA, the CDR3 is TGTGCCAGCAGCTTAGGGGGAGACACAGATACGCAGTATTTT.

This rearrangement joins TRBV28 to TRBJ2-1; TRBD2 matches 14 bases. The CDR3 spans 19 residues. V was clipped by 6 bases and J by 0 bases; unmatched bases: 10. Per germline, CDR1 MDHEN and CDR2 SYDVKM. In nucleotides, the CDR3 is TGTGCCAGCAGAAAGCAGGGACTAGCGGGAGAGGGCTCCTACAATGAGCAGTTCTTC. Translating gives CASRKQGLAGEGSYNEQFF.

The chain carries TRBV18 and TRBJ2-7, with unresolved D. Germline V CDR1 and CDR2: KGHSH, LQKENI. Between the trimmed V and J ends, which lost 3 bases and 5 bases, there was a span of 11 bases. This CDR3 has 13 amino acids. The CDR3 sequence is CASSPRSQNEQYF. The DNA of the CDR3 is TGTGCCAGCTCACCTAGGAGTCAGAACGAGCAGTACTTC.

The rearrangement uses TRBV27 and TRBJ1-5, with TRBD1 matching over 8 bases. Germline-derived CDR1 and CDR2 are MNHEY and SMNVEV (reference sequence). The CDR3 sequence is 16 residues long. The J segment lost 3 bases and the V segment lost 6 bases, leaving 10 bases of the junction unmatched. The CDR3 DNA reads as TGTGCCAGCAGACCAACGACAGGGGCGCTCAATCAGCCCCAGCATTTT. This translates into CASRPTTGALNQPQHF.

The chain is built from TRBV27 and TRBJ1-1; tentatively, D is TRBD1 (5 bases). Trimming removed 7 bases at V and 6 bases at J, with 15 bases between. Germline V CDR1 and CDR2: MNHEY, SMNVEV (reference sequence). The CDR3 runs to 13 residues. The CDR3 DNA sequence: TGTGCCAGCACCACATACCAGGGCGCTGAAGCTTTCTTT. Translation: CASTTYQGAEAFF.

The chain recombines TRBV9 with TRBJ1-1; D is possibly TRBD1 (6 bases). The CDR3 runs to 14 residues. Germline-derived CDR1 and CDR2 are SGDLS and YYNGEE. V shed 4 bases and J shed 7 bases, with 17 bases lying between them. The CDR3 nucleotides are TGTGCCAGCAGCCCCGGTCCGGGGGGCTATGAAGCTTTCTTT. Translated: CASSPGPGGYEAFF.

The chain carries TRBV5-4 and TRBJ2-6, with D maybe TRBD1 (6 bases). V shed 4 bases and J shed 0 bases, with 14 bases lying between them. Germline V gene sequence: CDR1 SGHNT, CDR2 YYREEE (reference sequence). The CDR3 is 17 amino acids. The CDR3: CASSGRQDSSGANVLTF. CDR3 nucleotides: TGTGCCAGCAGCGGACGACAGGATAGCTCTGGGGCCAACGTCCTGACTTTC. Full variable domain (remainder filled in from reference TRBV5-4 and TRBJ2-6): ETGVTQSPTHLIKTRGQQVTLRCSSQSGHNTVSWYQQALGQGPQFIFQYYREEENGRGNFPPRFSGLQFPNYSSELNVNALELDDSALYLCASSGRQDSSGANVLTFGAGSRLTVL.

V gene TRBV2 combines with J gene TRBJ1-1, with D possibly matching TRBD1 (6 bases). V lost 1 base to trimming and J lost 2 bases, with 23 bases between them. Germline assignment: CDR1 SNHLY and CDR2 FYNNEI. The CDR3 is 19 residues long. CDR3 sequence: CASSEEGGYWEGTNTEAFF. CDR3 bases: TGTGCCAGCAGTGAAGAGGGGGGATATTGGGAGGGGACAAACACTGAAGCTTTCTTT.

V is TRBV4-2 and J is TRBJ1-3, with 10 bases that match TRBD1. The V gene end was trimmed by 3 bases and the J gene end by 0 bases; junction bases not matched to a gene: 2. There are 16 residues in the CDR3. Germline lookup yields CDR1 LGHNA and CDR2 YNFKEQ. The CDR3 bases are TGTGCCAGCAGCCACAGACAGGGGGCCTCTGGAAACACCATATATTTT. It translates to CASSHRQGASGNTIYF.